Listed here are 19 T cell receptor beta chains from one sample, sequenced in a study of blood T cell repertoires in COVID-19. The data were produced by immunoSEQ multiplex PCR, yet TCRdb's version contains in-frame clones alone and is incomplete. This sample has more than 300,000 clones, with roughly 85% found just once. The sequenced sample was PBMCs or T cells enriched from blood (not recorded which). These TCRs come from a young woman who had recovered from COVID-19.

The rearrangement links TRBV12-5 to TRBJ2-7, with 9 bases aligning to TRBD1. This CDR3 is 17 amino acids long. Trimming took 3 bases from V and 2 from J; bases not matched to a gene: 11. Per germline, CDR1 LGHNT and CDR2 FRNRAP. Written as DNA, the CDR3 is TGTGCTAGTGGTTTCCCCCCGGGACAGGGATTAGCCTACGAGCAGTACTTC. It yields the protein CASGFPPGQGLAYEQYF. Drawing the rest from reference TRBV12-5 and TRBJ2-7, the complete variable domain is DARVTQTPRHKVTEMGQEVTMRCQPILGHNTVFWYRQTMMQGLELLAYFRNRAPLDDSGMPKDRFSAEMPDATLATLKIQPSEPRDSAVYFCASGFPPGQGLAYEQYFGPGTRLTVT.

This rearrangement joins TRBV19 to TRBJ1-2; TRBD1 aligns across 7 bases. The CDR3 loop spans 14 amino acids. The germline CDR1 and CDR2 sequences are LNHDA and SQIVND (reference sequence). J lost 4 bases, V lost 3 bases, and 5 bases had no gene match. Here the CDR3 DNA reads TGTGCCAGTAGTATCCCGGACAGGAGCTATGGCTACACCTTC. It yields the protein CASSIPDRSYGYTF.

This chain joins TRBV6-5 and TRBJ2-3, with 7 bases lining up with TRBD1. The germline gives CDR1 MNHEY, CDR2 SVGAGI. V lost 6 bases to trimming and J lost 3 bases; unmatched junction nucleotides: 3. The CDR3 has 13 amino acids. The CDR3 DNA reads TGTGCCAGCAGGCCACAGGGGACAGATACGCAGTATTTT. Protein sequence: CASRPQGTDTQYF.

In DNA, the CDR3 is TGTGCCAGCGGCCAGGTGGGTCTCCTCGACGAGCAGTACTTC. It codes for CASGQVGLLDEQYF. V usage is TRBV6-5 and J usage is TRBJ2-7; the D is unclear. V was clipped by 8 bases and J by 5 bases, with 19 bases between them. The CDR3 extends over 14 amino acids. Germline lookup yields CDR1 MNHEY and CDR2 SVGAGI.

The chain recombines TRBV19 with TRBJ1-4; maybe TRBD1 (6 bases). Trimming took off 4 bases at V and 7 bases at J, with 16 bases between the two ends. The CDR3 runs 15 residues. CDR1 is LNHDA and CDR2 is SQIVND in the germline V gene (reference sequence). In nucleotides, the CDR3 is TGTGCCAGTAGTAGGGGGCCCGCAGGTTTTGAAAAACTGTTTTTT. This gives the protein CASSRGPAGFEKLFF.

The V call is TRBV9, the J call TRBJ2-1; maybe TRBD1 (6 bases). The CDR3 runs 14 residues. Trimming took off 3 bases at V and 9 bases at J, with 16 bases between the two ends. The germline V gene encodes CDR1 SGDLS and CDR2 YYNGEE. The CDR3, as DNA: TGTGCCAGCAGCGAAACCGGGACATATGTTGAGCAGTTCTTC. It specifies CASSETGTYVEQFF.

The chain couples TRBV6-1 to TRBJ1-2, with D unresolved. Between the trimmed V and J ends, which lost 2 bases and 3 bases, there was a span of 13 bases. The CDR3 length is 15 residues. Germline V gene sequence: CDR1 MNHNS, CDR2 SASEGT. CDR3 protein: CASSERSDNYYGYTF. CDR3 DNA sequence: TGTGCCAGCAGTGAACGGTCAGACAATTACTATGGCTACACCTTC.

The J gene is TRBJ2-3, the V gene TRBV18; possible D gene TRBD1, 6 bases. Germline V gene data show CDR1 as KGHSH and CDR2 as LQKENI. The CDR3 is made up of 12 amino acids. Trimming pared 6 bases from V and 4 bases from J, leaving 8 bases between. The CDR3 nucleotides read TGTGCCAGCTCCCACAGGGCAGATACGCAGTATTTT. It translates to CASSHRADTQYF.

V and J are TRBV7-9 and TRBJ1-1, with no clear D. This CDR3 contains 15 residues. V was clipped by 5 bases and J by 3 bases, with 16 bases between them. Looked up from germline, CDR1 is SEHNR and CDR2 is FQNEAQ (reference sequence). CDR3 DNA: TGTGCCAGCAGCACCAATAACGGGGATTACACTGAAGCTTTCTTT. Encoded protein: CASSTNNGDYTEAFF.

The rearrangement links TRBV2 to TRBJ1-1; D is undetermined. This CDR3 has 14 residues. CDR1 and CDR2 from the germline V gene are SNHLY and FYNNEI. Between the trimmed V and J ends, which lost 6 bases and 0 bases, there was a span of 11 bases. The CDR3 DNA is TGTGCCAGCAGAGTACAGACGGTGAACACTGAAGCTTTCTTT. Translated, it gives CASRVQTVNTEAFF.

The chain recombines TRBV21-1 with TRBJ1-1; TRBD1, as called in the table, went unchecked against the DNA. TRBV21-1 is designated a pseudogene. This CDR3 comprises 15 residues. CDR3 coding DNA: TGTGCCAGCAGCAAAAGGGACAGGGGGCACGGTGAAGCTTTCTTT. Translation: CASSKRDRGHGEAFF.

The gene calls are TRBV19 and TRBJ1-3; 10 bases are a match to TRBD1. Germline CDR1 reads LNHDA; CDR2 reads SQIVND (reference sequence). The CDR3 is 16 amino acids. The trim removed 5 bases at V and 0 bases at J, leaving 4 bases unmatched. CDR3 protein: CASSPRTGGSGNTIYF. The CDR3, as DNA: TGTGCCAGTAGTCCCCGGACAGGGGGCTCTGGAAACACCATATATTTT.

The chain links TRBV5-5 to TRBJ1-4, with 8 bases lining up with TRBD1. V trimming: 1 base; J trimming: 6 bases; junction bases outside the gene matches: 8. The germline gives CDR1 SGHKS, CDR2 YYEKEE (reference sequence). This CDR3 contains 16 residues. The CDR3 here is CASSLSRGLFDEKLFF. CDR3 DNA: TGTGCCAGCAGCTTGTCCAGGGGGCTCTTTGATGAAAAACTGTTTTTT.

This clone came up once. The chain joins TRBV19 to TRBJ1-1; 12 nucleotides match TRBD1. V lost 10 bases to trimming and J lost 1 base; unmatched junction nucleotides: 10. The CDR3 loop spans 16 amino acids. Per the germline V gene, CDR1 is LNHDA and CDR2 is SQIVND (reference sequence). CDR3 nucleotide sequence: TGTGCCACGAGGGTAGGGGACAGGGGGCAGAACACTGAAGCTTTCTTT. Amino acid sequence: CATRVGDRGQNTEAFF.

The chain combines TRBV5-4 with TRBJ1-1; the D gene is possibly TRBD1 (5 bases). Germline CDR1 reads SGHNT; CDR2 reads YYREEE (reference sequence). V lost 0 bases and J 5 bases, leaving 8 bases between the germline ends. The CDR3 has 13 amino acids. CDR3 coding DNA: TGTGCCAGCAGCTTGGGGGCAGGGACTGAAGCTTTCTTT. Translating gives CASSLGAGTEAFF.

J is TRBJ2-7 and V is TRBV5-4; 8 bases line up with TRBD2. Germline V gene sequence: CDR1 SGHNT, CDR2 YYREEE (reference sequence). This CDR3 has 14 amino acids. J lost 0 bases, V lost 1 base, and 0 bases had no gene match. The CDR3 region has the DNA TGTGCCAGCAGCTTGCGGGGGGGCTCCTACGAGCAGTACTTC. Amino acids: CASSLRGGSYEQYF.

The CDR3 bases are TGCGCCAGCAGCTGGGGACAGGGGTCGTTGGGCTACACCTTC. It encodes CASSWGQGSLGYTF. This chain connects TRBV5-1 to TRBJ1-2, with 10 nucleotides matching TRBD1. Germline V gives CDR1 SGHRS, CDR2 YFSETQ. The V gene end was trimmed by 3 bases and the J gene end by 8 bases; junction bases not matched to a gene: 7. There are 14 residues in the CDR3.

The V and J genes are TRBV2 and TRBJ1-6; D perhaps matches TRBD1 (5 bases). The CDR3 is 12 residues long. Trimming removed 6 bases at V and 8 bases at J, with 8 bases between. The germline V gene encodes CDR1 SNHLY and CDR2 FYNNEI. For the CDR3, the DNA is TGTGCCAGCAGAATGACAGATTCACCCCTCCACTTT. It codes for CASRMTDSPLHF.

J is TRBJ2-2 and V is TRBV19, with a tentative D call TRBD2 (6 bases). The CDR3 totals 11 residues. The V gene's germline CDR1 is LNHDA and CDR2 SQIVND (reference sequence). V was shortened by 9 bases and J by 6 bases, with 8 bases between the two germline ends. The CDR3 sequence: CASRDSGELFF. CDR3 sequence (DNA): TGTGCCAGCAGGGACTCCGGGGAGCTGTTTTTT.